The entry below gives a single T cell receptor beta chain sequence along with its context. This entry is derived from a study of shared clonotypes between healthy human individuals. The study ran the assay at deep level. Clones were sequenced by immunoSEQ multiplex PCR, and TCRdb holds only the in-frame ones, with some missing. The sample holds around 560,000 clones, 85% to 95% seen once. Naive CD8 populations comprised CD45RO-negative cells positively selected for CCR7, excluding terminally differentiated effector memory CD45RA+ cells. All donors qualified as healthy HIV-negative adults and had experienced no recent acute infections or vaccinations. The CDR3 totals 17 residues. The V gene lost 6 bases and the J gene lost 4 bases, with 21 bases spanning the gap. Germline CDR1 and CDR2: SGHAT and FQNNGV.

This TCR came from a woman aged 25 to 45 in good health. The chain carries TRBV11-2 and TRBJ2-2; D may be TRBD1 or TRBD2 (5 bases each). The sample consisted of naive CD8+ T cells sorted from blood. The CDR3: CASRPRDRTPSTGELFF. The CDR3 region has the DNA TGTGCCAGCAGACCCCGGGACCGGACTCCTAGCACCGGGGAGCTGTTTTTT.